One sample yielded the 18 T cell receptor beta chains listed below, sequenced in a study of blood T cells in healthy people across ages (dated by TCRdb to about 2015). The library was generated by 5' RACE. Sequencing instrument: Illumina HiSeq 2500. A second 7 to 11 cycle PCR used a sample-barcoded 5' primer and a J-beta primer mix. The public sequencing data were trimmed at Q25 with fastp and processed into clonotypes with MiXCR by TCRdb, which kept only in-frame beta chains. Each record represents a unique CDR3 protein, reported with the most common genes and DNA among its rows. This sample gives hundreds of thousands of distinct CDR3 sequences in total; about 61% of them show up just once. Approximately 24% of the sample lies in the top ten. Sequenced input: blood. The source is a man aged 35-49 years in good health.

This chain connects TRBV29-1 to TRBJ1-4; 9 bases are shared with TRBD1. The CDR3 consists of 16 residues. Germline trimming cut 7 bases from V and 8 bases from J; bases unmatched to any gene: 17. The germline CDR1 and CDR2 sequences are SQVTM and ANQGSEA. The CDR3 reads CSATLGQGHRDEKLFF. CDR3 coding DNA: TGCAGCGCCACACTGGGACAGGGACATAGGGACGAAAAACTGTTTTTT.

This chain joins TRBV29-1 and TRBJ1-1; D call uncertain. Trimming took off 5 bases at V and 5 bases at J, with 18 bases between the two ends. This CDR3 is built from 14 residues. Germline loops: CDR1 SQVTM, CDR2 ANQGSEA. CDR3 sequence reads: CSVSKASRGTEAFF. The CDR3 DNA reads as TGCAGCGTTTCGAAGGCGTCCCGAGGGACTGAAGCTTTCTTT.

A word on this clonotype: One junction end disagrees with the germline gene, perhaps due to a read error. The chain carries TRBV7-6 and TRBJ2-4; D perhaps matches TRBD2 (7 bases). Germline values: CDR1 SGHVS, CDR2 FNYEAQ. This CDR3 is 15 amino acids long. CDR3 nucleotide sequence: TGTGCTAGCAGCTTACGCGGGGGCGGCAAAAACATTCAGTACTTC. This gives the protein CASSLRGGGKNIQYF.

This clonotype was detected ten times or more. The chain couples TRBV5-1 to TRBJ2-3; 11 nucleotides agree with TRBD2. The J segment lost 2 bases and the V segment lost 4 bases, leaving 6 bases of the junction unmatched. The CDR3 runs to 16 residues. The germline V gene has CDR1 SGHRS and CDR2 YFSETQ. The CDR3 here is CASSLGLAVNTDTQYF. The CDR3 region has the DNA TGCGCCAGCAGCCTGGGACTAGCGGTAAACACAGATACGCAGTATTTT.

This clonotype was seen a few times. The gene calls are TRBV12-3 or TRBV12-4 and TRBJ1-2; possible D gene TRBD1, 5 bases. V was clipped by 5 bases and J by 2 bases, with 6 bases between them. The CDR3 is 12 amino acids. The CDR3 DNA sequence: TGTGCCAGCAGTAACAGGAACTATGGCTACACCTTC. This sequence encodes CASSNRNYGYTF.

The chain uses TRBV20-1 and TRBJ1-2; D call uncertain. Trimming stripped 0 bases from V and 7 bases from J, with 12 bases between. The CDR3 totals 13 residues. Germline CDR1 and CDR2: DFQATT and SNEGSKA (reference sequence). DNA of the CDR3: TGCAGTGCTAGAGACGACTGGCGGGGTGGCTACACCTTC. It is translated as CSARDDWRGGYTF.

The CDR3 here is CASSYPTANYGYTF. CDR3 DNA: TGTGCCAGCAGTTACCCGACAGCGAACTATGGCTACACCTTC. The chain carries TRBV6-6 and TRBJ1-2; TRBD1 is a possible D gene (5 bases). The germline V gene encodes CDR1 MNHNY and CDR2 SVGAGI (reference sequence). Trimming took off 2 bases at V and 2 bases at J, with 9 bases between the two ends. This CDR3 is built from 14 residues.

This chain joins TRBV11-1 and TRBJ1-2; perhaps TRBD1 as D (5 bases). Deletions cut 10 bases from V and 3 bases from J, with 9 bases between. Germline V gives CDR1 SGHAT, CDR2 FQDESV (reference sequence). The CDR3 extends over 11 amino acids. CDR3 amino acids: CAILGDYGYTF. The CDR3 DNA sequence: TGTGCCATATTAGGGGACTATGGCTACACCTTC.

CDR3 region: CSARDSPSGPYLLDEQFF. As DNA, the CDR3 is TGCAGTGCTAGAGACTCCCCCAGCGGGCCCTACCTTTTGGATGAGCAGTTCTTC. The chain employs TRBV20-1 and TRBJ2-1, with D tentatively TRBD2 (6 bases). The CDR3 has 18 residues. V was cut by 0 bases and J by 8 bases, with 26 bases left in between. Germline CDR1 and CDR2: DFQATT and SNEGSKA (reference sequence).

V and J are TRBV3-1 and TRBJ1-6; a possible D gene is TRBD1 (5 bases). This CDR3 spans 16 amino acids. The V gene lost 0 bases and the J gene lost 8 bases, with 14 bases spanning the gap. Germline V gene sequence: CDR1 LGHDT, CDR2 YNNKEL (reference sequence). CDR3 region: CASSQDTGIGDSPLHF. CDR3 DNA sequence: TGTGCCAGCAGCCAAGATACGGGTATAGGGGATTCACCCCTCCACTTT.

The chain links TRBV6-5 to TRBJ2-1; D possibly corresponds to TRBD1 (6 bases). There are 14 residues in the CDR3. V was shortened by 1 base and J by 7 bases, with 11 bases between the two germline ends. Germline lookup yields CDR1 MNHEY and CDR2 SVGAGI. CDR3 coding DNA: TGTGCCAGCAGTTACTTTAGGACAGTTAATGAGCAGTTCTTC. It codes for CASSYFRTVNEQFF.

The chain employs TRBV20-1 and TRBJ2-1; tentatively, D is TRBD2 (7 bases). The CDR3 extends over 16 amino acids. Trimming stripped 0 bases from V and 0 bases from J, with 12 bases between. Germline V gives CDR1 DFQATT, CDR2 SNEGSKA (reference sequence). In nucleotides, the CDR3 is TGCAGTGCTAGAGACGCGGGGGCGAGCTCCTACAATGAGCAGTTCTTC. This codes for CSARDAGASSYNEQFF.

This sequence joins TRBV7-9 and TRBJ2-5; 11 nucleotides match TRBD2. Near its end, the DNA agrees better with TRBJ2-7, so the J call may be wrong. Germline CDR1 reads SEHNR; CDR2 reads FQNEAQ (reference sequence). This CDR3 has 15 residues. The CDR3: CASSSILAGVYEQYF. The CDR3 DNA is TGTGCCAGCAGCTCCATACTAGCGGGAGTTTACGAGCAGTACTTC.

The chain couples TRBV28 to TRBJ2-3; tentatively, D is TRBD1 or TRBD2 (5 bases each). The CDR3 extends over 17 amino acids. V was shortened by 6 bases and J by 0 bases, with 19 bases between the two germline ends. CDR1 and CDR2 from the germline V gene are MDHEN and SYDVKM. The CDR3 DNA reads TGTGCCAGCAGCGATCCCACGGGGCAGGCTAGCACAGATACGCAGTATTTT. Its protein is CASSDPTGQASTDTQYF.

This chain connects TRBV7-4 to TRBJ2-5; D possibly corresponds to TRBD1 (5 bases). The DNA end favors TRBJ2-7, so the J call may be wrong. This CDR3 comprises 17 residues. Germline lookup yields CDR1 SGHVT and CDR2 SQSDAQ. In DNA form, the CDR3 reads TGTGCCAGCAGCTTATTTGGACAATATTGGCTGATCTACGAGCAGTACTTC. It translates to CASSLFGQYWLIYEQYF.

This clonotype was detected a few times. This chain joins TRBV20-1 and TRBJ2-7; D remains unclear. The CDR3 consists of 13 residues. V dropped 3 bases and J dropped 6 bases, with 15 bases sitting between them. Germline V gene sequence: CDR1 DFQATT, CDR2 SNEGSKA (reference sequence). CDR3 nucleotides: TGCAGTGCTAGCGAAACTACGGCGCGCGAGCAGTACTTC. Protein sequence: CSASETTAREQYF.

The chain carries TRBV3-1 and TRBJ2-7, with a possible D match to TRBD2 (6 bases). Trimming took off 1 base at V and 6 bases at J, with 10 bases between the two ends. CDR1 LGHDT and CDR2 YNNKEL come from the germline V gene (reference sequence). The CDR3 contains 13 residues. The CDR3 loop is CASSQGYGGEQYF. CDR3 sequence (DNA): TGTGCCAGCAGCCAAGGGTACGGGGGCGAGCAGTACTTC.

This chain joins TRBV7-2 and TRBJ2-1, with no clear D. V lost 3 bases and J 4 bases, leaving 10 bases between the germline ends. The CDR3 consists of 14 residues. Germline V gives CDR1 SGHTA, CDR2 FQGNSA. CDR3 nucleotides: TGTGCCAGCAGCTTCAACCCGGCTTACAATGAGCAGTTCTTC. Translated: CASSFNPAYNEQFF.